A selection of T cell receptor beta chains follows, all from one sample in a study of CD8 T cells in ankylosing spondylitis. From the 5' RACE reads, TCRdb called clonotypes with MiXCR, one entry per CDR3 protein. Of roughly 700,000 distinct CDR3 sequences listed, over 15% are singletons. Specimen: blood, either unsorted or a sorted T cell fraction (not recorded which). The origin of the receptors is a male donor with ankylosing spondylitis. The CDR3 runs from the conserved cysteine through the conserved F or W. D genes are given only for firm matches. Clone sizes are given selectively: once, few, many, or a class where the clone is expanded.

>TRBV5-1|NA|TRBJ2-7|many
TGCGCCAGCAGTAGGGACCCGAGCAACTACGAGCAGTACTTC
CASSRDPSNYEQYF
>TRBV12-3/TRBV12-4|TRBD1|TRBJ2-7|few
TGTGCCAGCAAACCGACCGGGACAGGGGTTCACGAGCAGTACTTC
CASKPTGTGVHEQYF
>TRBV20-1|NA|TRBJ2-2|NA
TGCAGTGCTAGAGTTGGTGGGTTGGACGGGGAGCTGTTTTTT
CSARVGGLDGELFF
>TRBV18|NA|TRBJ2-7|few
TGTGCCAGCTCACCAGAATGGGGTTACGAGCAGTACTTC
CASSPEWGYEQYF
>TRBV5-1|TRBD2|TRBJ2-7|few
TGCGCCAGCAGCTTGGAGACAGCGGGGGCCTACGAGCAGTACTTC
CASSLETAGAYEQYF
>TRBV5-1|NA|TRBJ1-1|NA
TGCGCCAGCAGACGGGGTACGGACACTGAAGCTTTCTTT
CASRRGTDTEAFF
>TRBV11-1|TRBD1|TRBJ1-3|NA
TGTGCCAGCAGCCCTACCGGGACAGGGGGTTTGTCTGGAAACACCATATATTTT
CASSPTGTGGLSGNTIYF
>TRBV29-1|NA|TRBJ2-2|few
TGCAGCGTTGAAGCCGGAGGGGACACCGGGGAGCTGTTTTTT
CSVEAGGDTGELFF
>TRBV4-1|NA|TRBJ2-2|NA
TGCGCCAGCAGCCAAGATCTCCGGCCCGGGGAGCTGTTTTTT
CASSQDLRPGELFF
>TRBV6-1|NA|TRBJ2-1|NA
TGTGCCAGCAGCGTGGGACCCCCGGCGGAGCAGTTCTTC
CASSVGPPAEQFF
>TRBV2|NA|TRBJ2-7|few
TGTGCCAGCAGGGACCAGACCGGGCCACCCTACGAGCAGTACTTC
CASRDQTGPPYEQYF
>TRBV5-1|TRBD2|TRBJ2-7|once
TGCGCCAGCAGCTTGGGTAGCGGAGCGGGAGGGCTTGAGCAGTACTTC
CASSLGSGAGGLEQYF
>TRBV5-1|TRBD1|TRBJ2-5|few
TGCGCCAGCAGACGGACAGGAAAAGAGACCCAGTACTTC
CASRRTGKETQYF
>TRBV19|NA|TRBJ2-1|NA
TGTGCCCTAGGGAGACTCCGGCGGAATGAGCAGTTCTTC
CALGRLRRNEQFF
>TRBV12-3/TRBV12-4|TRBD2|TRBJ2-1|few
TGTGCCAGCAGTACAGCGGGGGGGCCTTCCTACAATGAGCAGTTCTTC
CASSTAGGPSYNEQFF
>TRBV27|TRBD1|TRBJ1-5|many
TGTGCCAGCAGTTCCCAGGGGGCGGGCAATCAGCCCCAGCATTTT
CASSSQGAGNQPQHF
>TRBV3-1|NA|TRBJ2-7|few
TGTGCCAGCAGCAACAGGATGGCTTCCTACGAGCAGTACTTC
CASSNRMASYEQYF
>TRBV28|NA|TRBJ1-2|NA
TGTGCCAGCAGCCCTGCCGGGACAAATTTACCCTATGGCTACACCTTC
CASSPAGTNLPYGYTF
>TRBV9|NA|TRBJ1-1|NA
TGTGCCAGCAGCGTAGGTGCCGAAGACACTGAAGCTTTCTTT
CASSVGAEDTEAFF
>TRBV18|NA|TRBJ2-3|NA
TGTGCCAGCTCACCAGGGTGGTCTTCCACAGATACGCAGTATTTT
CASSPGWSSTDTQYF
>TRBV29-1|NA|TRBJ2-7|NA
TGCAGCGTATCAGACAGGGCGGTGGACTACCGTGGATACGAGCAGTACTTC
CSVSDRAVDYRGYEQYF
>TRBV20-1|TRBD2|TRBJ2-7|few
TGCAGTGCTAGGCCCCCCGGGCGGGAGGGCCTAGGGGAGCAGTACTTC
CSARPPGREGLGEQYF
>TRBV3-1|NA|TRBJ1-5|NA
TGTGCCAGCAGCCAACGTGGCGGGGGTCGCGATCAGCCCCAGCATTTT
CASSQRGGGRDQPQHF
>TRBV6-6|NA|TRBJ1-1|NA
TGTGCCAGCCGGGAGGGTTACACTGAAGCTTTCTTT
CASREGYTEAFF
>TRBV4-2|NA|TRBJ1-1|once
TGTGCCTGCAGCCAGGCCGTGGACGGAGACACTGAAGCTTTCTTT
CACSQAVDGDTEAFF
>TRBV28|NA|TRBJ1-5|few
TGTGCCAGCACAGCAGGGACCTACAATCAGCCCCAGCATTTT
CASTAGTYNQPQHF
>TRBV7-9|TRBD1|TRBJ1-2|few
TGTGCCAGCAGCTTAGACGGGACAGGGGGCCGTGGCTACACCTTC
CASSLDGTGGRGYTF
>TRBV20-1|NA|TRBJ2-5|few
TGCAGTGCCAGGCGGGTCGGTCGGGGGACTCACGAGACCCAGTACTTC
CSARRVGRGTHETQYF
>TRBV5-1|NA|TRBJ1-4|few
TGCGCCAGCAGTCCGGGGGGGGGCTGGGAACTGTTTTTT
CASSPGGGWELFF
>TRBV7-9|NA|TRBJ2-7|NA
TGTGCCAGCAGCCAGCCGGACAGTTACTACGAGCAGTACTTC
CASSQPDSYYEQYF
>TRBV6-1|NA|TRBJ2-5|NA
TGTGCCAGCAGGGAGACCCTTCTAGGCGTCCCGGAGACCCAGTACTTC
CASRETLLGVPETQYF
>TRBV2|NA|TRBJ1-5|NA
TGTGCCAGCACCTTGGACGGACTTGAGGGACAGCCCCAGCATTTT
CASTLDGLEGQPQHF
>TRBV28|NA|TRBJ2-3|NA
TGTGCCAGCAGTTTGGAGGGGGCCACTGGCACAGATACGCAGTATTTT
CASSLEGATGTDTQYF
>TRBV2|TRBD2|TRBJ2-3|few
TGTGCCAGCAGTGGAAAGCGGGAGCAGGTTACGCAGTATTTT
CASSGKREQVTQYF
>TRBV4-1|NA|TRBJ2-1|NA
TGCGCCAGCAGCCAAGTAGACTTAATTACCTACAATGAGCAGTTCTTC
CASSQVDLITYNEQFF
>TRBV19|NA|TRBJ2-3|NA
TGTGCCAGTAGTATCACGACCAGCAAAGATACGCAGTATTTT
CASSITTSKDTQYF
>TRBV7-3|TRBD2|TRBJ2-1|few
TGTGCCAGCAGCCCCCAGGGAGCGGGAGGGCCGGATGAGCAGTTCTTC
CASSPQGAGGPDEQFF
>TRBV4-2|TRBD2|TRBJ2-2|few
TGTGCCAGCAGGGGACTAGCGGGGGGGCCGGTCACCGGGGAGCTGTTTTTT
CASRGLAGGPVTGELFF
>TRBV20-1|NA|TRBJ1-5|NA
TGCAGTGCTAGTGAGGGTCGAGGATACGGGCAGCCCCAGCATTTT
CSASEGRGYGQPQHF
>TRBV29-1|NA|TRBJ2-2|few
TGCAGCGTTCTATTGCGGGGCGGGGGGGAGCTGTTTTTT
CSVLLRGGGELFF
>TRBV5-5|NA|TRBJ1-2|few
TGTGCCAGCAGCTTGGCTCAGAACATAATACTTAACTATGGCTACACCTTC
CASSLAQNIILNYGYTF